This T cell receptor beta chain was identified in a study of TIL therapy for anti-PD-1-resistant metastatic lung cancer. Study context: Tumors had a median PD-L1 proportion score of around 6.4%. A few tumors were EGFR-mutant and two were ALK-rearranged.

CDR1 MNHEY and CDR2 SVGAGI come from the germline V gene. The CDR3 is made up of 13 amino acids. Trimming at V came to 4 bases and at J to 7 bases, leaving 6 bases not matched to a gene. Time point noted: pre-treatment sample, taken before nivolumab and TIL therapy. Most excised metastases sampled were pleural nodules or supraclavicular lymph nodes. Patients were adults with stage 4 NSCLC. The immunoSEQ assay was v3. Libraries were prepared by immunoSEQ multiplex PCR; TCRdb keeps only in-frame clonotypes and omits some of them. The sample lists roughly 92,000 clones; just over 65% were seen once. The receptor's source is a person aged 25-85 years with non-small cell lung cancer. This material consisted of tumor tissue, taken at baseline. V and J are TRBV6-5 and TRBJ1-1; 7 nucleotides agree with TRBD1. The CDR3 DNA follows: TGTGCCAGCAGTTTACGACAGGGAAGTGAAGCTTTCTTT. Translating gives CASSLRQGSEAFF.